This record concerns one T cell receptor beta chain sequence. This sample stems from a study of shared clonotypes between healthy human individuals. The germline V and J ends were trimmed by 3 bases and 6 bases, with 24 bases remaining between them. From germline, CDR1 is SNHLY and CDR2 FYNNEI. The CDR3 sequence is 18 residues long. Sequencing was performed with immunoSEQ multiplex PCR; in TCRdb, only in-frame clones are kept and a portion is missing. The table lists about 460,000 clones, around 77% of them singletons. Sequencing was performed on PBMCs. This rearrangement joins TRBV2 to TRBJ1-5; D unclear. The receptor was derived from a woman aged 40 to 50 in good health. Some clones in this sample may be carry-over from other donors' samples. CDR3 loop: CASSDFVFGRRRIQPQHF. In DNA form, the CDR3 reads TGTGCCAGCAGTGATTTCGTCTTTGGGCGGAGAAGGATTCAGCCCCAGCATTTT. The full variable domain, its missing parts supplied by reference TRBV2 and TRBJ1-5, is EPEVTQTPSHQVTQMGQEVILRCVPISNHLYFYWYRQILGQKVEFLVSFYNNEISEKSEIFDDQFSVERPDGSNFTLKIRSTKLEDSAMYFCASSDFVFGRRRIQPQHFGDGTRLSIL.